A single sample is the source of the 18 T cell receptor beta chains below, sequenced in a study of Ad26.COV2.S vaccination and SARS-CoV-2 variants. Described treatment: over 15 received Ad26.COV2.S at low or high dose, single or two shots; 5 received placebo; per-sample allocation not given. The investigators took samples on day 63 after the first vaccine or placebo injection. Libraries were prepared by immunoSEQ multiplex PCR; TCRdb keeps only in-frame clonotypes and omits some of them. Of 200,000 to 300,000 clones listed, 85% to 90% were seen once; the top ten hold about 10%. The specimen comprised peripheral blood, sampled in a trial of Ad26.COV2.S vaccine versus placebo. These receptors were taken from a person between 18 and 65 years old who received the Ad26.COV2.S COVID-19 vaccine or a placebo.

This clone was seen a single time. The chain couples TRBV5-4 to TRBJ1-2; tentative D call: TRBD1 (6 bases). V gave up 2 bases and J gave up 2 bases, with 13 bases separating them. This CDR3 has 15 amino acids. Germline loops: CDR1 SGHNT, CDR2 YYREEE (reference sequence). The CDR3 here is CASSFGAGENYGYTF. The CDR3 coding sequence is TGTGCCAGCAGCTTCGGGGCAGGGGAAAACTATGGCTACACCTTC.

This clone came up a few times. V usage is TRBV5-6 and J usage is TRBJ1-5; maybe TRBD1 (6 bases). The V and J ends lost 2 bases and 5 bases respectively, with 14 bases between them. CDR3 length: 15 residues. Germline assignment: CDR1 SGHDT and CDR2 YYEEEE. CDR3 in DNA: TGTGCCAGCAGCTTAGCGGGGGCGAATTATCAGCCCCAGCATTTT. The encoded protein is CASSLAGANYQPQHF.

The rearrangement joins TRBV19 to TRBJ2-5, with 15 nucleotides matching TRBD2. This CDR3 comprises 16 residues. J was trimmed by 5 bases and V by 4 bases; bases with no gene match: 5. The germline V gene encodes CDR1 LNHDA and CDR2 SQIVND (reference sequence). CDR3 protein: CASSKGLAGGWETQYF. CDR3 coding DNA: TGTGCCAGTAGTAAGGGACTAGCGGGAGGCTGGGAGACCCAGTACTTC.

As regards this clone: This specimen includes other DNA sequences encoding the same CDR3. This rearrangement joins TRBV27 to TRBJ1-5, with 10 bases identical to TRBD1. Germline V gene lookup returns CDR1 MNHEY and CDR2 SMNVEV (reference sequence). The CDR3 is 15 amino acids. Unmatched junction bases numbered 5, after V lost 6 bases and J lost 3 bases. The CDR3 loop is CASRPGTGANQPQHF. CDR3 bases: TGTGCCAGCAGACCCGGGACAGGGGCCAATCAGCCCCAGCATTTT.

The rearrangement uses TRBV30 and TRBJ2-1; TRBD2 agrees at 11 bases. From germline, CDR1 is GTSNPN and CDR2 SVGIG (reference sequence). This CDR3 has 15 amino acids. V gave up 1 base and J gave up 4 bases; unmatched junction bases: 3. The CDR3 reads CAWSAGTSGYNEQFF. As DNA, the CDR3 is TGTGCCTGGAGTGCGGGGACTAGCGGATACAATGAGCAGTTCTTC.

This rearrangement joins TRBV3-1 (or the pseudogene TRBV3-2) to TRBJ1-6; 8 nucleotides agree with TRBD1. The ends lost 3 bases at V and 0 bases at J; junction bases unmatched: 13. Germline V gene sequence: CDR1 LGHDT, CDR2 YNNKEL (reference sequence). This CDR3 comprises 20 residues. CDR3 sequence (DNA): TGTGCCAGCAGCCAGAACCAGATGGGGACAGGCAGCTCCTATAATTCACCCCTCCACTTT. Residues: CASSQNQMGTGSSYNSPLHF.

The rearrangement joins TRBV6-2 or TRBV6-3 to TRBJ1-6, with a tentative D call TRBD1 (5 bases). The V gene's germline CDR1 is MNHEY and CDR2 SVGEGT. The CDR3 consists of 15 residues. Trimming stripped 5 bases from V and 8 bases from J, with 16 bases between. Written as DNA, the CDR3 is TGTGCCAGCAGTCCACGGTGGGGGTCTGATTCACCCCTCCACTTT. Residues: CASSPRWGSDSPLHF.

This clone appeared once. This rearrangement joins TRBV19 to TRBJ2-6; D unclear. CDR1 is LNHDA, CDR2 SQIVND, per germline (reference sequence). Trimming pared 9 bases from V and 2 bases from J, leaving 17 bases between. CDR3 length: 16 amino acids. The CDR3 DNA is TGTGCCAGCCGACCCACCAAAAAGACTGGGGCCAACGTCCTGACTTTC. Protein sequence: CASRPTKKTGANVLTF.

The chain couples TRBV5-4 to TRBJ1-2; TRBD1 might be the D (5 bases). Germline V gene lookup returns CDR1 SGHNT and CDR2 YYREEE (reference sequence). The CDR3 extends over 14 amino acids. Trimming left V 4 bases short and J 7 bases short, with 17 bases between. Here the CDR3 DNA reads TGTGCCAGCAGCACCCCGGGACTCGCGGGTGGCTACACCTTC. This codes for CASSTPGLAGGYTF.

This sequence joins TRBV28 and TRBJ2-3, with no clear D. The V gene lost 4 bases and the J gene lost 6 bases, with 8 bases spanning the gap. The V gene's germline CDR1 is MDHEN and CDR2 SYDVKM. The length of the CDR3 is 12 residues. The CDR3 nucleotides are TGTGCCAGCAGTTCCTCAGCGGATACGCAGTATTTT. Translation: CASSSSADTQYF.

This rearrangement joins TRBV9 to TRBJ2-4; D possibly corresponds to TRBD1 (5 bases). Between the trimmed V and J ends, which lost 0 bases and 1 base, there was a span of 14 bases. CDR3 length: 17 residues. CDR1 and CDR2 from the germline V gene are SGDLS and YYNGEE. The CDR3 reads CASSVGAGMSAKNIQYF. CDR3 bases: TGTGCCAGCAGCGTAGGGGCAGGGATGTCCGCCAAAAACATTCAGTACTTC.

The chain employs TRBV30 and TRBJ2-1, with 12 bases matching TRBD1. The CDR3 runs 13 residues. CDR1 and CDR2 from the germline V gene are GTSNPN and SVGIG (reference sequence). The V and J ends lost 5 bases and 10 bases, in that order; junction bases with no gene match: 6. The DNA of the CDR3 is TGTGCCTGGGCGGGACAGGGGGCTCGGGAGCAGTTCTTC. As protein: CAWAGQGAREQFF.

The J gene is TRBJ2-5, the V gene TRBV9; 9 nucleotides align to TRBD2. J gave up 4 bases and V 3 bases, and 7 bases lay outside the gene matches. CDR1 and CDR2 (germline): SGDLS, YYNGEE. The CDR3 is 15 residues long. The CDR3 sequence: CASSALAGTPETQYF. In DNA, the CDR3 is TGTGCCAGCAGCGCCCTAGCGGGAACCCCAGAGACCCAGTACTTC.

The chain joins TRBV4-3 to TRBJ1-2, with 7 bases matching TRBD1. Germline V gene data show CDR1 as LGHNA and CDR2 as YSLEER. CDR3 length: 15 residues. V lost 0 bases, J lost 7 bases, and 8 bases stayed unmatched. The CDR3, as DNA: TGCGCCAGCAGCCAAGACTTAGGGGGCGGGGGTGGCTACACCTTC. It translates to CASSQDLGGGGGYTF.

V and J are TRBV14 and TRBJ2-1, with 12 bases identical to TRBD2. J was trimmed by 8 bases and V by 5 bases; bases with no gene match: 7. There are 15 residues in the CDR3. The germline V gene has CDR1 SGHDN and CDR2 FVKESK. The CDR3 region has the DNA TGTGCCAGCAGCATCCCTAGCGGGGGGGCCTATGAGCAGTTCTTC. This sequence encodes CASSIPSGGAYEQFF.

The chain carries TRBV24-1 and TRBJ2-5, with TRBD2 matching 8 bases. The length of the CDR3 is 15 residues. The V segment lost 4 bases and the J segment 4 bases; nucleotides outside the gene matches: 7. Germline V lookup: CDR1 KGHDR, CDR2 SFDVKD. CDR3 in DNA: TGTGCCACCAGTGACAACGCGGGGGGCGCAGAGACCCAGTACTTC. It translates to CATSDNAGGAETQYF.

The chain uses TRBV6-5 and TRBJ1-1; D might be TRBD1 (6 bases). The CDR3 loop spans 14 amino acids. The V and J ends lost 0 bases and 1 base respectively, with 6 bases between them. From germline, CDR1 is MNHEY and CDR2 SVGAGI. The CDR3 DNA reads as TGTGCCAGCAGTTACTCGACAGGGAACACTGAAGCTTTCTTT. Its translation: CASSYSTGNTEAFF.

The V gene is TRBV28, the J gene TRBJ2-7; TRBD2 matches 8 bases. Germline V gene lookup returns CDR1 MDHEN and CDR2 SYDVKM. V trimming: 3 bases; J trimming: 4 bases; junction bases outside the gene matches: 5. The CDR3 totals 14 residues. For the CDR3, the DNA is TGTGCCAGCAGTTTGGTAGCGGGGACATACGAGCAGTACTTC. Translated: CASSLVAGTYEQYF.